Sequencing of this T cell receptor beta chain was carried out in a study of blood T cell repertoires in COVID-19. This clone was observed a few times. This table comes from immunoSEQ multiplex PCR, and its TCRdb copy is limited to in-frame clones, with some not included. The sample contains some 370,000 clones, roughly 80% of which appear only once. The CDR3 length is 16 residues. The V gene's germline CDR1 is LGHNA and CDR2 YNFKEQ. V shed 3 bases and J 6 bases; nucleotides not matched to a gene: 12. The chain recombines TRBV4-2 with TRBJ2-7; the match to TRBD1 covers 9 bases. Sequencing used PBMCs or T cells enriched from blood (not recorded which). The TCR originated in a woman between 50 and 59 years old who had recovered from COVID-19. CDR3 nucleotide sequence: TGTGCCAGCAGCCAGTCCTGGGGGACAGGGACATTCGAGCAGTACTTC. Protein: CASSQSWGTGTFEQYF.